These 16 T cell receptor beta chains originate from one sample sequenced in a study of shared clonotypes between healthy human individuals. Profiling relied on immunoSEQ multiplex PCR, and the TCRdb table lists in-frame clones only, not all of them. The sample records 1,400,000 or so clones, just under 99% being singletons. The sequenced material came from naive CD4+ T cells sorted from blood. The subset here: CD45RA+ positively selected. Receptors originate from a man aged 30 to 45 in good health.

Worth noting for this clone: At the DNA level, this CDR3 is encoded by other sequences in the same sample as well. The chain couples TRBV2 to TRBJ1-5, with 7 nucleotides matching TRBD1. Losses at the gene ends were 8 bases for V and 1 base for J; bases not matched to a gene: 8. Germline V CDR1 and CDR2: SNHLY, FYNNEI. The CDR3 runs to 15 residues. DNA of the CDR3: TGTGCCAGCCGGGAGACAGGGAGCAGCAATCAGCCCCAGCATTTT. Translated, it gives CASRETGSSNQPQHF.

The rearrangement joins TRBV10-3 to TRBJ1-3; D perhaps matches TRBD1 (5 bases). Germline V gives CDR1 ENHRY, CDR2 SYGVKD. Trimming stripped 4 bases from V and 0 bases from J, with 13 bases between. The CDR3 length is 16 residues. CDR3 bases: TGTGCCATCAGTGCCCAAGGGGTCAACTCTGGAAACACCATATATTTT. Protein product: CAISAQGVNSGNTIYF.

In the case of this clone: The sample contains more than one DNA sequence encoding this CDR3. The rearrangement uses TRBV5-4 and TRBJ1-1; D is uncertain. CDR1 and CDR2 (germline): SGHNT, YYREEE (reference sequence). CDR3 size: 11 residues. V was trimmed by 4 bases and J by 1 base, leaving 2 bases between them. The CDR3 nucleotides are TGTGCCAGCAGCCGGAACACTGAAGCTTTCTTT. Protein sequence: CASSRNTEAFF.

CDR3 protein: CASSLARTYQETQYF. As DNA, the CDR3 is TGTGCCAGCAGCTTAGCCCGGACCTACCAAGAGACCCAGTACTTC. The rearrangement joins TRBV7-6 to TRBJ2-5, with D unresolved. With 0 bases removed from V and 0 bases from J, the gap between germline ends came to 8 bases. CDR3 length: 15 residues. Germline CDR1 and CDR2: SGHVS and FNYEAQ.

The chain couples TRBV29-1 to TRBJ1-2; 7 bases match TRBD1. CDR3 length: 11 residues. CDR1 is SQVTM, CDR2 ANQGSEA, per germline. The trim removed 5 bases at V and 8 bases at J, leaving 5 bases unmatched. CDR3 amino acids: CSVLDREGYTF. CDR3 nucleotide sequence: TGCAGCGTTCTCGACAGGGAGGGCTACACCTTC.

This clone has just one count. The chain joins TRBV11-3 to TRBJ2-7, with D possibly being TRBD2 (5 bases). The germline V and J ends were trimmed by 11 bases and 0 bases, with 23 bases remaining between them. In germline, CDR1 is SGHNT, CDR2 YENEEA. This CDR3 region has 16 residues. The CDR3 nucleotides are TGTGCCGTTACACTGCCCTACGCGGGTAGCTCCTACGAGCAGTACTTC. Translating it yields CAVTLPYAGSSYEQYF.

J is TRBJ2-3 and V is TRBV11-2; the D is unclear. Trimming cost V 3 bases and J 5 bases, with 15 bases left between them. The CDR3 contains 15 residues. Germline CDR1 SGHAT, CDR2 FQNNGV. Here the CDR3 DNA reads TGTGCCAGCAGCTTTTTCAGCGTCGGGTTAGATACGCAGTATTTT. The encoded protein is CASSFFSVGLDTQYF.

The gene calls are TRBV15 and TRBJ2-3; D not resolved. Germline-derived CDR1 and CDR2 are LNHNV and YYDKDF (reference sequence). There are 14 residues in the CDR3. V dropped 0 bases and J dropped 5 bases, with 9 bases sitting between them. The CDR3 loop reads CATSREFGVDTQYF. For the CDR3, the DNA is TGTGCCACCAGCAGAGAGTTTGGGGTAGATACGCAGTATTTT.

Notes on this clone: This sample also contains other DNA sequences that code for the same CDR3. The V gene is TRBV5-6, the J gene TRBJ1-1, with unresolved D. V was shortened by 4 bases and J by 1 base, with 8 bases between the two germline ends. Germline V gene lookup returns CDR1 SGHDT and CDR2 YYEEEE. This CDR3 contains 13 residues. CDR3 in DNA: TGTGCCAGCAGCCCGGGCCCGAACACTGAAGCTTTCTTT. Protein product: CASSPGPNTEAFF.

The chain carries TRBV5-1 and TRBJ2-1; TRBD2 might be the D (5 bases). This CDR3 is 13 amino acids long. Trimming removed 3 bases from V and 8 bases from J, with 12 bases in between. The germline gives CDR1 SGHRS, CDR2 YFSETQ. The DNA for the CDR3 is TGCGCCAGCAGCTCCCCGATGAGGGATGAGCAGTTCTTC. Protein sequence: CASSSPMRDEQFF.

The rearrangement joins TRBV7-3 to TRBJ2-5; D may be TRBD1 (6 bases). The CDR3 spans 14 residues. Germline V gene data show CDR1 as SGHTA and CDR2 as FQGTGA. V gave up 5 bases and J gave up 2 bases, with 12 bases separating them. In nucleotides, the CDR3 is TGTGCCAGCAGCCCCACAGGGCTTCAAGAGACCCAGTACTTC. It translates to CASSPTGLQETQYF.

This CDR3 reads CASRLAQQETQYF. CDR3 sequence (DNA): TGTGCAAGTCGCTTAGCTCAGCAAGAGACCCAGTACTTC. This chain joins TRBV12-2 and TRBJ2-5; the D call of TRBD1 is as the table states it, not checked on the DNA. TRBV12-2 is shown as a pseudogene. The CDR3 totals 13 residues.

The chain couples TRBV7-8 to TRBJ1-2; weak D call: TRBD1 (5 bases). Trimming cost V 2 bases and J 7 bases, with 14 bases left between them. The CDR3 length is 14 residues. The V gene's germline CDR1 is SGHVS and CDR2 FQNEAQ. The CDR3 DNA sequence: TGTGCCAGCAGCTTACAAGGGGCTCAGGGTGGCTACACCTTC. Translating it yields CASSLQGAQGGYTF. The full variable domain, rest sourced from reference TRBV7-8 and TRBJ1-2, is GAGVSQSPRYKVAKRGQDVALRCDPISGHVSLFWYQQALGQGPEFLTYFQNEAQLDKSGLPSDRFFAERPEGSVSTLKIQRTQQEDSAVYLCASSLQGAQGGYTFGSGTRLTVV.

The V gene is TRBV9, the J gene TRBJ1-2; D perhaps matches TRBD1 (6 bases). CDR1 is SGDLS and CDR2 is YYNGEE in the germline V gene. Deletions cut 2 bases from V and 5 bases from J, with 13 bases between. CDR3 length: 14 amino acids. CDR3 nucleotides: TGTGCCAGCAGCGTTGGGGCAGGGGAATATGGCTACACCTTC. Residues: CASSVGAGEYGYTF.

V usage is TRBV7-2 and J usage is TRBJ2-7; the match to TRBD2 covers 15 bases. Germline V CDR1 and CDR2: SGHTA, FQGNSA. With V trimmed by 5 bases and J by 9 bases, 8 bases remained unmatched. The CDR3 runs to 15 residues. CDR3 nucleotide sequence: TGTGCCAGCAGCCAACGGACTAGCGGGAGGGGGCGGCAGTACTTC. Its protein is CASSQRTSGRGRQYF.

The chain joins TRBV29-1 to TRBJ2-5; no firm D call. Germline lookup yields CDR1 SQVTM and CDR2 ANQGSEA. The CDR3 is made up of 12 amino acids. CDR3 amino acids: CSDDRGQDTRYF. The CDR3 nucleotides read TGCAGTGATGATCGAGGTCAGGATACGCGGTACTTC.